Following are 12 T cell receptor beta chains from one sample sequenced in a study of Tregs in tolerant kidney transplant recipients. Clones were sequenced by immunoSEQ multiplex PCR, and TCRdb holds only the in-frame ones, with some missing. This sample has tens of thousands of clones; around nine tenths occur once, and the top ten carry approximately 0.39%. This specimen consisted of CD4+ T cells from blood, obtained before the transplant. The receptor source for this set is a human donor who received a combined kidney and bone marrow transplant.

Comment on this clone: Compared with germline, one end of the junction differs, possibly owing to a read error. The rearrangement joins TRBV7-7 to TRBJ2-5; perhaps TRBD1 as D (5 bases). Germline V gives CDR1 SSHAT, CDR2 FNYEAQ (reference sequence). This CDR3 region has 14 residues. The CDR3 DNA follows: TGTGCTAGCAGCCTAAGTACTCAGGGCGAGACCCAGTACTTC. Its protein product is CASSLSTQGETQYF.

The CDR3, as DNA: TGTGCCAGCTCACCATTAGTGGGACAGAATTCCGAGCAGTACTTC. It specifies CASSPLVGQNSEQYF. This chain uses TRBV18 with TRBJ2-7; 7 nucleotides agree with TRBD1. V was clipped by 2 bases and J by 6 bases; unmatched bases: 10. The CDR3 extends over 15 amino acids. Germline CDR1 KGHSH, CDR2 LQKENI.

The V gene is TRBV11-2, the J gene TRBJ2-7; 12 nucleotides align to TRBD2. The CDR3 is made up of 16 amino acids. V shed 0 bases, J shed 3 bases, and the junction held 3 bases outside the gene matches. Per the germline V gene, CDR1 is SGHAT and CDR2 is FQNNGV. CDR3 sequence: CASSLDTSGRFYEQYF. The DNA of the CDR3 is TGTGCCAGCAGCTTAGATACTAGCGGGAGGTTCTACGAGCAGTACTTC.

This sequence joins TRBV4-2 and TRBJ2-3, with a weak D call TRBD2 (6 bases). The CDR3 covers 18 residues. Germline CDR1 and CDR2: LGHNA and YNFKEQ. Trimming pared 4 bases from V and 0 bases from J, leaving 20 bases between. The CDR3 DNA follows: TGTGCCAGCAGCCTTCAACTTAGCGGAAAAAACAGCACAGATACGCAGTATTTT. Translated: CASSLQLSGKNSTDTQYF.

This sequence joins TRBV6-6 and TRBJ2-3; 11 bases align to TRBD1. The junction had 3 bases not matched to a gene; V was cut back by 6 bases and J by 4 bases. This CDR3 spans 14 amino acids. Germline V gene sequence: CDR1 MNHNY, CDR2 SVGAGI (reference sequence). This chain's CDR3 is CASSGTGGPDTQYF. The CDR3 bases are TGTGCCAGCAGCGGGACAGGGGGACCAGATACGCAGTATTTT.

The chain uses TRBV6-1 and TRBJ2-1, with a weak D call TRBD1 (8 bases). CDR3 size: 14 residues. V dropped 7 bases and J dropped 12 bases, with 22 bases sitting between them. Germline lookup yields CDR1 MNHNS and CDR2 SASEGT. CDR3 in DNA: TGTGCCAGCACCCTGACAGGGGCCCCGGGGGGGCAGTTCTTC. Protein product: CASTLTGAPGGQFF.

The chain combines TRBV4-1 with TRBJ2-7; 7 nucleotides agree with TRBD1. V lost 0 bases, J lost 7 bases, and 9 bases stayed unmatched. Germline V gene lookup returns CDR1 MGHRA and CDR2 YSYEKL. The CDR3 loop spans 15 amino acids. Here the CDR3 DNA reads TGCGCCAGCAGCCAAGAGCACAGGGGCGAGCGGGAGCAGTACTTC. It is translated as CASSQEHRGEREQYF.

This clone was recorded only once. This sequence joins TRBV7-2 and TRBJ2-7; 8 nucleotides match TRBD2. Germline loops: CDR1 SGHTA, CDR2 FQGNSA. With 3 bases clipped from V and 4 bases from J, the junction kept 11 bases outside the gene matches. The CDR3 loop spans 16 amino acids. Here the CDR3 reads CASSFLGAGASYEQYF. Written as DNA, the CDR3 is TGTGCCAGCAGCTTTCTTGGAGCGGGAGCCTCATACGAGCAGTACTTC.

This rearrangement joins TRBV27 to TRBJ1-5; the D gene is possibly TRBD1 (6 bases). This CDR3 is built from 14 residues. In germline, CDR1 is MNHEY, CDR2 SMNVEV (reference sequence). Trimming took 2 bases from V and 5 from J, leaving 10 bases between them. The CDR3 DNA follows: TGTGCCAGCAGTTTAATGGGGGCCGATCAGCCCCAGCATTTT. Translated: CASSLMGADQPQHF.

This chain links TRBV18 with TRBJ1-2, with 8 bases aligning to TRBD1. CDR1 KGHSH and CDR2 LQKENI come from the germline V gene. The CDR3 has 16 amino acids. V shed 6 bases and J 6 bases; nucleotides not matched to a gene: 15. The DNA of the CDR3 is TGTGCCAGCTCGTTCCTCCACTTGCAGGGGGCGCATGGCTACACCTTC. Residues: CASSFLHLQGAHGYTF.

The chain uses TRBV7-2 and TRBJ1-4; 9 bases align to TRBD1. Per the germline V gene, CDR1 is SGHTA and CDR2 is FQGNSA. V lost 5 bases and J lost 8; bases outside the gene matches: 6. The length of the CDR3 is 14 residues. The CDR3 bases are TGTGCCAGCAGCCCCGGGACAGGGAGCGAAAAACTGTTTTTT. This sequence encodes CASSPGTGSEKLFF. The entire variable domain, with the rest obtained from reference TRBV7-2 and TRBJ1-4, is as follows: GAGVSQSPSNKVTEKGKDVELRCDPISGHTALYWYRQSLGQGLEFLIYFQGNSAPDKSGLPSDRFSAERTGGSVSTLTIQRTQQEDSAVYLCASSPGTGSEKLFFGSGTQLSVL.

The chain carries TRBV7-6 and TRBJ1-2; 9 positions agree with TRBD1. Germline V gene lookup returns CDR1 SGHVS and CDR2 FNYEAQ. This CDR3 contains 13 residues. Trimming removed 5 bases from V and 4 bases from J; junction bases left unmatched: 2. CDR3 coding DNA: TGTGCCAGCAGCGAGACAGGGGGCTATGGCTACACCTTC. It translates to CASSETGGYGYTF.